This T cell receptor beta chain was sequenced in a study of T cell responses to AZD1222 COVID-19 vaccine. Study-wide results and caveats: Mostly white British, mostly female donors; authors suggested clonal diversity may be underestimated. Recipients of AZD1222 seropositive at baseline numbered only five or six.

Repertoires were generated with immunoSEQ multiplex PCR, while TCRdb's copy carries only in-frame clones and drops some. The table records tens of thousands of clones, about nine tenths of them present only once. The germline V gene encodes CDR1 LGHDT and CDR2 YNNKEL (reference sequence). The CDR3 loop spans 15 amino acids. V lost 3 bases, J lost 3 bases, and 4 bases stayed unmatched. This clone was counted only a few times. Its antigen is not identified. The sequencing here drew on peripheral blood, taken on day 0 of AZD1222 vaccination. This clonotype originated in an adult in good health. The J gene is TRBJ1-3, the V gene TRBV3-1 (or the pseudogene TRBV3-2); 8 bases agree with TRBD1. CDR3: CASSQTGADGNTIYF. The CDR3 DNA reads TGTGCCAGCAGCCAGACAGGGGCGGATGGAAACACCATATATTTT.